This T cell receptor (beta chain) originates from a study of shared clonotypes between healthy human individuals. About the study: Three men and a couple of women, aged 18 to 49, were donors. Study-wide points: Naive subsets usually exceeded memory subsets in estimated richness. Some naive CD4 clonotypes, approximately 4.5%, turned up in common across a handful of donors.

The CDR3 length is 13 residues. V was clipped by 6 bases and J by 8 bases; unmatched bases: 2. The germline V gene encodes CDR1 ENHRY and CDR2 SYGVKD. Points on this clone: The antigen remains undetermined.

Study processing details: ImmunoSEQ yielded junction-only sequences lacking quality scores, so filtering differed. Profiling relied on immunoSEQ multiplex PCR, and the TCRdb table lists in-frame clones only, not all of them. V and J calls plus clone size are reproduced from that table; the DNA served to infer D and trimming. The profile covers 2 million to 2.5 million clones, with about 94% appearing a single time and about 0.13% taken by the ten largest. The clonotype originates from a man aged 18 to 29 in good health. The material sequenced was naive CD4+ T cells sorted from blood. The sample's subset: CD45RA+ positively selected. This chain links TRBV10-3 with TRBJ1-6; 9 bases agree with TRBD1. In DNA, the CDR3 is TGTGCCATCAGCCGGGACAGGGATTCACCCCTCCACTTT. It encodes CAISRDRDSPLHF.